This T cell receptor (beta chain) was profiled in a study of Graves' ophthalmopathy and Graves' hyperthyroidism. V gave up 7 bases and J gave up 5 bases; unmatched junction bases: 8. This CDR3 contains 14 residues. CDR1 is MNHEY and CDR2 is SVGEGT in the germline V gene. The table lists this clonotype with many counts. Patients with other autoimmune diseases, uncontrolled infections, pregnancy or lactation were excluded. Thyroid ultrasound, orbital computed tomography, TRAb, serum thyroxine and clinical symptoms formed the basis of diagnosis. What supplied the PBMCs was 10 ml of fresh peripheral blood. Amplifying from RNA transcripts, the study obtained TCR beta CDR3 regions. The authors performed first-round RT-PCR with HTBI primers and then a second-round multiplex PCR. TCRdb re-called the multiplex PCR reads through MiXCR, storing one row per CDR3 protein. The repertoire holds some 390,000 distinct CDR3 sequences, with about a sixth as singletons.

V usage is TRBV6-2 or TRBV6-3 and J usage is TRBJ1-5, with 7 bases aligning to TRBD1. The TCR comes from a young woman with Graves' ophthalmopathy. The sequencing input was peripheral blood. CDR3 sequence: CASKETGNYQPQHF. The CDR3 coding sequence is TGTGCCAGCAAAGAGACAGGGAATTATCAGCCCCAGCATTTT.